The 24 T cell receptor beta chains below were found in one sample sequenced in a study of blood T cell repertoires in COVID-19. Sequencing was performed with immunoSEQ multiplex PCR; in TCRdb, only in-frame clones are kept and a portion is missing. The sample consists of 200,000 to 300,000 clones, 84% of them appearing once. The specimen sequenced was peripheral blood. These receptors all stem from a man aged 60 to 75 with acute or convalescent COVID-19.

This clone is a singleton in its sample. The chain combines TRBV5-1 with TRBJ1-6; 8 nucleotides align to TRBD1. The germline CDR1 and CDR2 sequences are SGHRS and YFSETQ. V was pared by 2 bases and J by 7 bases, with 5 bases of the junction left unmatched. The CDR3 runs to 15 residues. CDR3 in amino acids: CASSFQGAVNSPLHF. CDR3 nucleotides: TGCGCCAGCAGCTTCCAGGGGGCGGTGAATTCACCCCTCCACTTT.

The J gene is TRBJ1-2, the V gene TRBV18; D is uncertain. V lost 8 bases and J lost 8, with 21 bases in between. This CDR3 has 14 amino acids. Germline V lookup: CDR1 KGHSH, CDR2 LQKENI. The CDR3 DNA is TGTGCCAGCCTTCCCTCGCGGGAAGTAAGGGGCTACACCTTC. Its protein product is CASLPSREVRGYTF.

This clone was seen just once. J is TRBJ1-1 and V is TRBV7-2; D might be TRBD1 (5 bases). Trimming removed 4 bases at V and 9 bases at J, with 15 bases between. The CDR3 contains 13 residues. Germline CDR1 SGHTA, CDR2 FQGNSA. This CDR3 is CASSSPPGHKAFF. The CDR3 nucleotides read TGTGCCAGCAGCTCACCGCCAGGGCACAAAGCTTTCTTT.

The rearrangement links TRBV27 to TRBJ2-7; D perhaps matches TRBD2 (5 bases). CDR3 size: 14 residues. The V and J ends lost 6 bases and 0 bases respectively, with 12 bases between them. Per the germline V gene, CDR1 is MNHEY and CDR2 is SMNVEV (reference sequence). CDR3 in DNA: TGTGCCAGCAGCCCTCTCGAGGGCTCCTACGAGCAGTACTTC. Amino acid sequence: CASSPLEGSYEQYF.

A note on this clone: The same CDR3 can be traced to other DNA sequences in this sample. J is TRBJ2-2 and V is TRBV19, with D tentatively TRBD1 (6 bases). The CDR3 runs 14 residues. V lost 7 bases and J 5 bases, leaving 14 bases between the germline ends. CDR1 is LNHDA, CDR2 SQIVND, per germline (reference sequence). In DNA form, the CDR3 reads TGTGCCAGTAAGGGCAGGGGATATACCGGGGAGCTGTTTTTT. Translated, it gives CASKGRGYTGELFF.

The chain combines TRBV7-9 with TRBJ2-3; 8 bases are shared with TRBD1. Trimming removed 4 bases from V and 1 base from J; junction bases left unmatched: 7. In germline, CDR1 is SEHNR, CDR2 FQNEAQ (reference sequence). This CDR3 region has 16 residues. Written as DNA, the CDR3 is TGTGCCAGCAGCTCCCCAGCAGGGGGCGGCACAGATACGCAGTATTTT. Protein: CASSSPAGGGTDTQYF.

The chain recombines TRBV6-5 with TRBJ1-2; a possible D gene is TRBD1 (6 bases). Germline V gene lookup returns CDR1 MNHEY and CDR2 SVGAGI. V gave up 0 bases and J gave up 2 bases, with 10 bases separating them. The CDR3 contains 15 residues. CDR3 in DNA: TGTGCCAGCAGTTACTCTGGGACAAAAAACTATGGCTACACCTTC. Its translation: CASSYSGTKNYGYTF.

The chain joins TRBV28 to TRBJ1-6; 7 positions agree with TRBD1. This CDR3 has 13 amino acids. Germline trimming cut 7 bases from V and 7 bases from J; bases unmatched to any gene: 4. Looked up from germline, CDR1 is MDHEN and CDR2 is SYDVKM. The CDR3 sequence is CASTRDRNSPLHF. DNA of the CDR3: TGTGCCAGCACCCGGGACAGAAATTCACCCCTCCACTTT. The full variable domain, completed using reference TRBV28 and TRBJ1-6, is DVKVTQSSRYLVKRTGEKVFLECVQDMDHENMFWYRQDPGLGLRLIYFSYDVKMKEKGDIPEGYSVSREKKERFSLILESASTNQTSMYLCASTRDRNSPLHFGNGTRLTVT.

CDR3 bases: TGTGCCAGCAGCCCCGAGGGAGGACTAGCGGGAGTATCAGATACGCAGTATTTT. Amino acid sequence: CASSPEGGLAGVSDTQYF. The chain employs TRBV9 and TRBJ2-3, with 13 bases identical to TRBD2. The CDR3 spans 18 residues. The junction had 12 bases not matched to a gene; V was cut back by 4 bases and J by 4 bases. Germline CDR1 SGDLS, CDR2 YYNGEE.

This chain joins TRBV28 and TRBJ2-1; TRBD2 aligns across 8 bases. The CDR3 sequence is 17 residues long. Germline V gene data show CDR1 as MDHEN and CDR2 as SYDVKM. V lost 6 bases, J lost 9 bases, and 19 bases stayed unmatched. CDR3 region: CASSVIKSGRGVSEQFF. The CDR3 region has the DNA TGTGCCAGCAGCGTTATAAAGAGCGGGAGAGGCGTAAGTGAGCAGTTCTTC.

The CDR3 DNA follows: TGTGCCAGCACGTGGCAGAATCTCATGAACACTGAAGCTTTCTTT. Residues: CASTWQNLMNTEAFF. The V gene is TRBV6-5, the J gene TRBJ1-1; D call uncertain. Per the germline V gene, CDR1 is MNHEY and CDR2 is SVGAGI. The CDR3 spans 15 residues. Deletions cut 7 bases from V and 0 bases from J, with 15 bases between.

The rearrangement links TRBV6-5 to TRBJ1-4; D is possibly TRBD1 (6 bases). The CDR3 totals 15 residues. Germline assignment: CDR1 MNHEY and CDR2 SVGAGI. The V end was cut by 2 bases, the J end by 5 bases, with 12 bases between. The CDR3 loop reads CASSYGGAGNEKLFF. The CDR3 DNA follows: TGTGCCAGCAGTTACGGGGGGGCAGGGAATGAAAAACTGTTTTTT.

This clone has more than one count but fewer than ten. The V gene is TRBV10-3, the J gene TRBJ2-7, with a tentative D call TRBD1 (6 bases). Per the germline V gene, CDR1 is ENHRY and CDR2 is SYGVKD. Trimming removed 0 bases from V and 5 bases from J, with 11 bases in between. The CDR3 spans 14 residues. CDR3 amino acids: CAISESRDIDEQYF. The CDR3 DNA follows: TGTGCCATCAGTGAGTCCCGGGACATCGACGAGCAGTACTTC.

The V gene is TRBV18, the J gene TRBJ1-1; 10 positions match TRBD1. This CDR3 comprises 19 residues. The ends lost 3 bases at V and 1 base at J; junction bases unmatched: 14. Per the germline V gene, CDR1 is KGHSH and CDR2 is LQKENI. For the CDR3, the DNA is TGTGCCAGCTCACCCCCGAGGACGCCCGACAGGGGGCAGAACACTGAAGCTTTCTTT. Its protein is CASSPPRTPDRGQNTEAFF.

The chain couples TRBV9 to TRBJ2-7; D call uncertain. Germline values: CDR1 SGDLS, CDR2 YYNGEE. The CDR3 is 14 amino acids. The V gene lost 0 bases and the J gene lost 2 bases, with 9 bases spanning the gap. The CDR3 loop reads CASSVGLHPYEQYF. The CDR3 DNA reads as TGTGCCAGCAGCGTAGGACTCCACCCCTACGAGCAGTACTTC.

This clone was found once. V gene TRBV21-1 combines with J gene TRBJ2-3; the DNA was not used to check the table's D call, TRBD1. TRBV21-1 counts as a pseudogene. The length of the CDR3 is 16 residues. CDR3 region: CASSKVGQGHTDTQYF. The CDR3, as DNA: TGTGCCAGCAGCAAAGTAGGACAGGGACACACAGATACGCAGTATTTT.

This chain joins TRBV4-2 and TRBJ1-3; D is uncertain. The CDR3 totals 15 residues. Germline CDR1 reads LGHNA; CDR2 reads YNFKEQ. V gave up 1 base and J gave up 4 bases, with 11 bases separating them. DNA of the CDR3: TGTGCCAGCAGCCAAGTCCCCCAGTCGGGAAACACCATATATTTT. This translates into CASSQVPQSGNTIYF.

This chain connects TRBV27 to TRBJ2-1, with D perhaps matching TRBD1 (6 bases). Germline lookup yields CDR1 MNHEY and CDR2 SMNVEV (reference sequence). Trimming took off 5 bases at V and 0 bases at J, with 17 bases between the two ends. This CDR3 contains 17 residues. CDR3 sequence reads: CASSPPRQDLSYNEQFF. Written as DNA, the CDR3 is TGTGCCAGCAGTCCACCCCGACAGGACCTCTCCTACAATGAGCAGTTCTTC.

The V and J genes are TRBV18 and TRBJ1-3; D call uncertain. Germline V gene data show CDR1 as KGHSH and CDR2 as LQKENI. CDR3 length equals 14 residues. The V and J ends lost 3 bases and 2 bases respectively, with 8 bases between them. Here the CDR3 reads CASSPASPGNTIYF. Written as DNA, the CDR3 is TGTGCCAGCTCACCGGCTAGCCCTGGAAACACCATATATTTT.

This clone was detected only once. No conserved phenylalanine or tryptophan ends this CDR3, so it is likely a read error. The DNA is omitted, as the CDR3 cannot be located on it reliably, and the CDR3 follows TCRdb's listing. The chain has TRBV20-1 and TRBJ1-2; the table's D gene call, TRBD1, was not cross checked with the DNA. Germline V gives CDR1 DFQATT, CDR2 SNEGSKA (reference sequence). The CDR3 has 8 residues if both end residues are counted. CDR3 in amino acids: CSAAGAVS.

The gene calls are TRBV18 and TRBJ2-1, with 12 positions matching TRBD1. Trimming at V came to 0 bases and at J to 10 bases, leaving 7 bases not matched to a gene. The germline gives CDR1 KGHSH, CDR2 LQKENI. The CDR3 length is 16 residues. DNA of the CDR3: TGTGCCAGCTCACCACCGGGACAGGGGGCCTTCGGGGAGCAGTTCTTC. This gives the protein CASSPPGQGAFGEQFF.

V is TRBV20-1 and J is TRBJ2-5; D ambiguous. The germline V gene encodes CDR1 DFQATT and CDR2 SNEGSKA (reference sequence). The CDR3 loop spans 11 amino acids. The V end was cut by 5 bases, the J end by 1 base, with 5 bases between. The CDR3 reads CSALFQETQYF. CDR3 nucleotide sequence: TGCAGTGCTCTCTTCCAAGAGACCCAGTACTTC.

This clone was counted a single time. The chain's CDR3 is CSASDSGGAEDTQYF. DNA for the CDR3: TGCAGTGCTAGTGACAGCGGGGGGGCTGAAGATACGCAGTATTTT. V usage is TRBV20-1 and J usage is TRBJ2-3; 10 positions match TRBD2. Germline loops: CDR1 DFQATT, CDR2 SNEGSKA (reference sequence). This CDR3 spans 15 amino acids. With V trimmed by 3 bases and J by 5 bases, 8 bases remained unmatched.

The chain uses TRBV18 and TRBJ2-7; TRBD1 agrees at 11 bases. This CDR3 has 15 residues. Germline V gives CDR1 KGHSH, CDR2 LQKENI. With 0 bases clipped from V and 4 bases from J, the junction kept 2 bases outside the gene matches. The CDR3 sequence: CASSPPGTGGYEQYF. For the CDR3, the DNA is TGTGCCAGCTCACCACCAGGGACAGGGGGTTACGAGCAGTACTTC.